This T cell receptor beta chain was sequenced for a study of human T cells and chemical hapten exposure. Study overall: The cohort included alopecia areata under or over 50% scalp, totalis and universalis. Regarding the study as a whole: TCRs above 1 in 1000 frequency stayed constant with DPC sensitization.

The V gene's germline CDR1 is LGHNA and CDR2 YSLEER. Between the trimmed V and J ends, which lost 4 bases and 7 bases, there was a span of 16 bases. CDR3 length equals 14 residues. As to time point: pre-sensitization, week 0. Stated treatment: therapeutic diphenylcyclopropenone sensitization with weekly scalp DPC. Original data processing: From approximately 20,000 to 700,000 TCRs were found per sample, with a median of roughly 89,000. TCRdb itself ran the RACE reads through MiXCR, one entry per CDR3 protein. The V and J calls here are based on TCRdb, not the publication. The sample has some 200,000 distinct CDR3 sequences, nearly 30% seen once; the top ten hold roughly 3%. In regard to this clonotype: The antigen is undetermined.

This chain connects TRBV4-3 to TRBJ1-2; D gene ambiguous. This TCR was recovered from a woman under 40 with alopecia areata. Some clones in this sample may be carry-over from other donors' samples. Here the sequenced sample was whole blood, taken in connection with sensitization to the hapten diphenylcyclopropenone (DPC). The CDR3 region is CASSRNQDVGGYTF. CDR3 nucleotide sequence: TGCGCCAGCAGCCGGAACCAGGACGTCGGTGGCTACACCTTC.